This TCR beta chain was found in a study of human T cells and chemical hapten exposure. At the level of the study: DPC at 2% was the sensitizing agent, placed on around 2 cm by around 2 cm of upper inner arm skin. The scalp of each patient received a weekly diphenylcyclopropenone dose for the full approximately 22-week study. Cases of alopecia areata, totalis or universalis occurred in a predominantly female patient group.

In TCRdb, the RACE reads were re-called with MiXCR into one record per CDR3 protein. The sample contains some 71,000 distinct CDR3 sequences, over 9% of which appear only once. This clonotype was observed a handful of times. Per the germline V gene, CDR1 is MRHNA and CDR2 is SNTAGT. Trimming left V 5 bases short and J 4 bases short, with 8 bases between. This CDR3 is 12 amino acids long. Time point described: patch test 2, 6 weeks after DPC sensitization. The treatment denotes: therapeutic diphenylcyclopropenone sensitization with weekly scalp DPC. This TCR was sampled from a woman aged 45 to 65 with alopecia areata. Some clones in this sample may be carry-over from other donors' samples. This chain connects TRBV6-4 to TRBJ1-1; possible D gene TRBD1, 6 bases. The specimen was whole blood, collected in connection with sensitization to the hapten diphenylcyclopropenone (DPC). The CDR3 nucleotides are TGTGCCAGCAGTCTGGGGGCCACTGAAGCTTTCTTT. Protein product: CASSLGATEAFF.